This TCR beta chain was retrieved from a study of human T cells and chemical hapten exposure. On the study more broadly: Subjects had 2% DPC placed on about 2 cm by about 2 cm of upper inner arm skin for sensitization.

One entry per CDR3 protein, called by TCRdb with MiXCR from the RACE reads. The sample has 65,000 to 70,000 distinct CDR3 sequences; 9.5% to 13% are singletons. Time point indicated: pre-sensitization, week 0. This sample's treatment: therapeutic diphenylcyclopropenone sensitization with weekly scalp DPC. From whole blood left unfractionated, total RNA was extracted. This clonotype was seen more than once but under ten times. The source material was whole blood, sampled in connection with sensitization to the hapten diphenylcyclopropenone (DPC). This TCR came from a woman between 50 and 59 years old with alopecia areata. Some clones in this sample may be carry-over from other donors' samples.

This CDR3 reads CASSLNGRETQYF. In nucleotides, the CDR3 is TGCGCCAGCAGCTTGAATGGGCGGGAGACCCAGTACTTC. The chain links TRBV5-1 to TRBJ2-5, with D unresolved. With 1 base removed from V and 5 bases from J, the gap between germline ends came to 9 bases. This CDR3 spans 13 amino acids. Germline-derived CDR1 and CDR2 are SGHRS and YFSETQ.